Shown below are 10 T cell receptor beta chains from a single sample sequenced in a study of T cells after yellow fever vaccination. TCRdb passed the 5' RACE reads through MiXCR, listing each CDR3 protein once. Of 300,000 to 350,000 distinct CDR3 sequences in the sample, roughly 4% are singletons; the top ten hold 20% to 25%. The starting material was PBMCs, obtained 5 days after the yellow fever booster vaccination. The receptors derive from a man aged 18 to 29 who received the YFV17D yellow fever vaccine.

The V and J genes are TRBV4-3 and TRBJ2-1; D gene ambiguous. The V gene's germline CDR1 is LGHNA and CDR2 YSLEER. This CDR3 has 16 residues. Trimming took off 0 bases at V and 6 bases at J, with 15 bases between the two ends. CDR3 loop: CASSQDHALRVNEQFF. The CDR3 bases are TGCGCCAGCAGCCAAGATCATGCGCTCCGGGTCAATGAGCAGTTCTTC.

This clonotype was recorded a few times. The rearrangement uses TRBV12-3 or TRBV12-4 and TRBJ2-7; 7 nucleotides agree with TRBD1. V dropped 7 bases and J dropped 0; count of bases not matched to a gene: 3. This CDR3 has 13 amino acids. CDR3 sequence: CASKPGGSYEQYF. The CDR3 nucleotides are TGTGCCAGCAAGCCAGGGGGCTCCTACGAGCAGTACTTC.

CDR3 DNA: TGCAGTGCTTTGAGGTTGTCTGGCGGGGAGCTGTTTTTT. This encodes CSALRLSGGELFF. V usage is TRBV20-1 and J usage is TRBJ2-2; D uncertain. Germline values: CDR1 DFQATT, CDR2 SNEGSKA (reference sequence). V lost 5 bases, J lost 7 bases, and 14 bases lay in between. The length of the CDR3 is 13 residues.

In this sample, this clonotype turned up a few times. This sequence joins TRBV30 and TRBJ2-5; D might be TRBD1 or TRBD2, each matching 5 bases. With 2 bases removed from V and 5 bases from J, the gap between germline ends came to 12 bases. CDR3 size: 13 residues. Germline V gene sequence: CDR1 GTSNPN, CDR2 SVGIG (reference sequence). The CDR3 DNA reads as TGTGCCTGGAGTCTCCAGTGGGGGGAGACCCAGTACTTC. Its protein is CAWSLQWGETQYF.

The J gene is TRBJ1-1, the V gene TRBV7-2; 8 bases map to TRBD1. The CDR3 sequence is 13 residues long. V gave up 4 bases and J gave up 10 bases; unmatched junction bases: 8. Per germline, CDR1 SGHTA and CDR2 FQGNSA. The DNA of the CDR3 is TGTGCCAGCAGCTCAGACAGGGGCGCGGTAGCTTTCTTT. Protein product: CASSSDRGAVAFF.

The CDR3 protein is CASKASGSDTQYF. DNA for the CDR3: TGTGCCAGCAAGGCTAGCGGATCAGATACGCAGTATTTT. The chain has TRBV2 and TRBJ2-3; 7 bases align to TRBD2. With 7 bases clipped from V and 4 bases from J, the junction kept 5 bases outside the gene matches. The CDR3 is 13 amino acids. Germline V gene sequence: CDR1 SNHLY, CDR2 FYNNEI.

The table lists this clonotype with a few counts. The J gene is TRBJ2-1, the V gene TRBV11-2; tentatively, D is TRBD1 (5 bases). Germline-derived CDR1 and CDR2 are SGHAT and FQNNGV. The CDR3 has 13 residues. Between the trimmed V and J ends, which lost 5 bases and 9 bases, there was a span of 14 bases. The CDR3, as DNA: TGTGCCAGCAGCCTCAGGGTCCGGGCTGAGCAGTTCTTC. It is translated as CASSLRVRAEQFF.

This clonotype was recorded many times. The chain links TRBV4-2 to TRBJ2-5, with 8 bases identical to TRBD2. V was pared by 0 bases and J by 4 bases, with 4 bases of the junction left unmatched. The CDR3 has 15 residues. From germline, CDR1 is LGHNA and CDR2 YNFKEQ. Here the CDR3 DNA reads TGTGCCAGCAGCCAAGATCGGGGGGGGCCAGAGACCCAGTACTTC. Amino acid sequence: CASSQDRGGPETQYF.

Ten or more counts support this clonotype. This sequence joins TRBV5-1 and TRBJ1-1; D is undetermined. The ends were cut back, 0 bases at V and 7 bases at J, with 10 bases in the middle. The CDR3 runs 13 residues. Germline CDR1 SGHRS, CDR2 YFSETQ. The CDR3 reads CASSLVSAGEAFF. The CDR3 nucleotides read TGCGCCAGCAGCTTGGTTTCTGCAGGTGAAGCTTTCTTT.

V gene TRBV15 combines with J gene TRBJ1-3; 7 bases align to TRBD1. The CDR3 is made up of 16 amino acids. Germline V gene data show CDR1 as LNHNV and CDR2 as YYDKDF (reference sequence). The junction had 7 bases not matched to a gene; V was cut back by 2 bases and J by 3 bases. CDR3 sequence reads: CATSRSGTDFGNTIYF. The CDR3 DNA sequence: TGTGCCACCAGCAGATCCGGGACAGACTTTGGAAACACCATATATTTT.